Each of the 27 T cell receptor beta chains below was sequenced from the same sample in a study of blood T cell repertoires in COVID-19. Measured with immunoSEQ multiplex PCR; TCRdb has only the in-frame clones, and not every one. The sample lists around 250,000 clones; 75% to 85% were seen once. The sequenced material came from peripheral blood. The receptors stem from a man aged 45-65 years with active or convalescent COVID-19.

The chain links TRBV5-1 to TRBJ2-7; D gene uncertain. The V gene lost 5 bases and the J gene lost 1 base, with 10 bases spanning the gap. CDR3 length equals 13 residues. Germline-derived CDR1 and CDR2 are SGHRS and YFSETQ. In nucleotides, the CDR3 is TGCGCCAGCAGTCAATCCAATTCCTACGAGCAGTACTTC. Encoded protein: CASSQSNSYEQYF.

The genes are TRBV7-2 and TRBJ1-4, with D possibly being TRBD1 (5 bases). From germline, CDR1 is SGHTA and CDR2 FQGNSA. The CDR3 runs to 14 residues. Trimming pared 4 bases from V and 4 bases from J, leaving 10 bases between. The CDR3 here is CASSYRRDNEKLFF. The CDR3 region has the DNA TGTGCCAGCAGCTACCGCAGGGATAATGAAAAACTGTTTTTT.

This chain connects TRBV7-9 to TRBJ1-3; D not resolved. The CDR3 runs to 15 residues. Deletions cut 1 base from V and 0 bases from J, with 7 bases between. CDR1 is SEHNR and CDR2 is FQNEAQ in the germline V gene (reference sequence). CDR3 nucleotides: TGTGCCAGCAGCTTAGGGCGGTCCTCTGGAAACACCATATATTTT. Translation gives CASSLGRSSGNTIYF.

Here the CDR3 reads CASSLVSDTEAFF. CDR3 nucleotide sequence: TGCGCCAGCAGCTTGGTCTCGGACACTGAAGCTTTCTTT. V and J are TRBV5-1 and TRBJ1-1; no definite D call. Germline values: CDR1 SGHRS, CDR2 YFSETQ. This CDR3 contains 13 residues. V lost 0 bases to trimming and J lost 3 bases, with 6 bases between them.

This sequence joins TRBV30 and TRBJ2-6, with 7 bases aligning to TRBD2. Germline V lookup: CDR1 GTSNPN, CDR2 SVGIG (reference sequence). V shed 4 bases, J shed 0 bases, and the junction held 15 bases outside the gene matches. CDR3 length: 19 amino acids. In nucleotides, the CDR3 is TGTGCCTGGATTCCTGGGACGGGAGGATGGTACTCTGGGGCCAACGTCCTGACTTTC. This encodes CAWIPGTGGWYSGANVLTF.

The chain is built from TRBV3-1 (or the pseudogene TRBV3-2) and TRBJ2-3, with D possibly TRBD2 on 6 matching bases. Trimming took off 1 base at V and 6 bases at J, with 14 bases between the two ends. Germline V gene data show CDR1 as LGHDT and CDR2 as YNNKEL (reference sequence). The CDR3 extends over 15 amino acids. CDR3 sequence: CASSQAGAPVDTQYF. As DNA, the CDR3 is TGTGCCAGCAGCCAAGCGGGAGCGCCCGTCGATACGCAGTATTTT.

This chain joins TRBV15 and TRBJ1-3, with 9 bases fitting TRBD1. Germline values: CDR1 LNHNV, CDR2 YYDKDF (reference sequence). The CDR3 sequence is 15 residues long. The junction had 3 bases not matched to a gene; V was cut back by 4 bases and J by 2 bases. CDR3 sequence (DNA): TGTGCCACCAGCACCCACAGGGGGCCTGGAAACACCATATATTTT. It specifies CATSTHRGPGNTIYF.

Only a few counts were recorded for this clone. This chain joins TRBV10-3 and TRBJ2-1; 9 bases match TRBD2. CDR1 and CDR2 (germline): ENHRY, SYGVKD. Unmatched junction bases numbered 6, after V lost 4 bases and J lost 5 bases. This CDR3 contains 15 residues. CDR3 bases: TGTGCCATCAGTGGGACTAGCGTCGCGGACAATGAGCAGTTCTTC. Residues: CAISGTSVADNEQFF.

In this sample, this clone turned up once. The chain recombines TRBV28 with TRBJ1-6; D is possibly TRBD1 (5 bases). The CDR3 contains 13 residues. Germline-derived CDR1 and CDR2 are MDHEN and SYDVKM. V was clipped by 7 bases and J by 10 bases, with 14 bases between them. CDR3 in amino acids: CASTRGVGSPLHF. CDR3 bases: TGTGCCAGCACTCGGGGGGTAGGGTCACCCCTCCACTTT. The complete variable domain, with remaining parts taken from reference TRBV28 and TRBJ1-6, reads DVKVTQSSRYLVKRTGEKVFLECVQDMDHENMFWYRQDPGLGLRLIYFSYDVKMKEKGDIPEGYSVSREKKERFSLILESASTNQTSMYLCASTRGVGSPLHFGNGTRLTVT.

This clone was recorded a few times. The V and J genes are TRBV3-1 (or the pseudogene TRBV3-2) and TRBJ2-1, with 9 bases identical to TRBD2. The CDR3 is made up of 14 amino acids. Germline V gene sequence: CDR1 LGHDT, CDR2 YNNKEL (reference sequence). Losses at the gene ends were 5 bases for V and 3 bases for J; bases not matched to a gene: 2. CDR3 coding DNA: TGTGCCAGCAGCATTAGCGGGAGCTACAATGAGCAGTTCTTC. Its translation: CASSISGSYNEQFF.

V usage is TRBV25-1 and J usage is TRBJ2-1; D gene unclear. Between the trimmed V and J ends, which lost 5 bases and 0 bases, there was a span of 8 bases. The CDR3 runs 14 residues. The V gene's germline CDR1 is MGHDK and CDR2 SYGVNS. In nucleotides, the CDR3 is TGTGCCAGCAGTCCGGGTGGCTCCTACAATGAGCAGTTCTTC. It yields the protein CASSPGGSYNEQFF.

Regarding this clone: Mismatch with germline at one junction end may stem from a read error. The V and J genes are TRBV5-6 and TRBJ1-2; 7 bases line up with TRBD1. Per the germline V gene, CDR1 is SGHDT and CDR2 is YYEEEE. CDR3 length: 12 amino acids. CDR3 bases: TGTGCCAGCAGCCCCAGATTGGGACAGCTCCTATTC. It codes for CASSPRLGQLLF.

This clone showed up just once. The chain uses TRBV6-5 and TRBJ1-3; no firm D call. Trimming removed 7 bases from V and 2 bases from J, with 15 bases in between. This CDR3 has 15 amino acids. Germline CDR1 and CDR2: MNHEY and SVGAGI. CDR3 residues: CASTPRLLTGNTIYF. The CDR3 bases are TGTGCCAGCACCCCCCGTTTGCTAACTGGAAACACCATATATTTT.

The CDR3 spells CASSPTGPVTEAFF. The CDR3, as DNA: TGCGCCAGCAGTCCGACAGGGCCGGTAACTGAAGCTTTCTTT. This rearrangement joins TRBV4-1 to TRBJ1-1; 7 nucleotides line up with TRBD1. Germline V CDR1 and CDR2: MGHRA, YSYEKL. Germline trimming cut 6 bases from V and 5 bases from J; bases unmatched to any gene: 9. The CDR3 consists of 14 residues.

This clone appeared a few times. The V call is TRBV29-1, the J call TRBJ2-2; the D is unclear. This CDR3 is built from 14 residues. Trimming shortened V by 5 bases and J by 1 base, and 11 bases separated the two germline ends. Germline values: CDR1 SQVTM, CDR2 ANQGSEA. CDR3 in DNA: TGCAGCGTTCTCAGCCAGGTGAACACCGGGGAGCTGTTTTTT. It is translated as CSVLSQVNTGELFF.

The V and J genes are TRBV2 and TRBJ1-4; D remains ambiguous. Deletions cut 8 bases from V and 6 bases from J, with 13 bases between. The CDR3 runs to 13 residues. Germline lookup yields CDR1 SNHLY and CDR2 FYNNEI. CDR3 sequence: CASSYSIDEKLFF. DNA of the CDR3: TGTGCCAGCTCTTACAGTATCGATGAAAAACTGTTTTTT. The full variable domain, in which reference TRBV2 and TRBJ1-4 provide the parts outside the CDR3, is EPEVTQTPSHQVTQMGQEVILRCVPISNHLYFYWYRQILGQKVEFLVSFYNNEISEKSEIFDDQFSVERPDGSNFTLKIRSTKLEDSAMYFCASSYSIDEKLFFGSGTQLSVL.

The chain has TRBV30 and TRBJ2-3, with 7 bases aligning to TRBD2. CDR1 is GTSNPN, CDR2 SVGIG, per germline (reference sequence). The CDR3 has 14 residues. V was pared by 3 bases and J by 4 bases, with 7 bases of the junction left unmatched. The CDR3 protein is CAWRPGRAADTQYF. CDR3 DNA sequence: TGTGCCTGGAGACCGGGGAGGGCCGCAGATACGCAGTATTTT. Full variable domain (outside the CDR3, taken from reference TRBV30 and TRBJ2-3): SQTIHQWPATLVQPVGSPLSLECTVEGTSNPNLYWYRQAAGRGLQLLFYSVGIGQISSEVPQNLSASRPQDRQFILSSKKLLLSDSGFYLCAWRPGRAADTQYFGPGTRLTVL.

V usage is TRBV11-2 and J usage is TRBJ2-1; 10 bases are shared with TRBD2. The J segment lost 3 bases and the V segment lost 9 bases, leaving 14 bases of the junction unmatched. The germline V gene encodes CDR1 SGHAT and CDR2 FQNNGV. This CDR3 is built from 17 residues. CDR3 residues: CASVDGLAARGYNEQFF. The CDR3, as DNA: TGTGCCAGTGTGGACGGACTAGCGGCCCGAGGCTACAATGAGCAGTTCTTC.

The chain combines TRBV19 with TRBJ1-2, with 9 bases that match TRBD1. This CDR3 contains 15 residues. Looked up from germline, CDR1 is LNHDA and CDR2 is SQIVND (reference sequence). Trimming at V came to 7 bases and at J to 4 bases, leaving 10 bases not matched to a gene. The DNA for the CDR3 is TGTGCCAGTATAAATACAGGGGGCTCCGGCTATGGCTACACCTTC. Encoded protein: CASINTGGSGYGYTF.

The V and J genes are TRBV19 and TRBJ1-5, with a tentative D call TRBD1 (6 bases). Trimming pared 1 base from V and 7 bases from J, leaving 14 bases between. CDR1 and CDR2 from the germline V gene are LNHDA and SQIVND (reference sequence). The CDR3 sequence is 15 residues long. CDR3 sequence (DNA): TGTGCCAGTAGTATAGGTAAGGGGGTGATGCAGCCCCAGCATTTT. As protein: CASSIGKGVMQPQHF.

V is TRBV6-5 and J is TRBJ2-7, with no clear D. The ends were cut back, 4 bases at V and 2 bases at J, with 15 bases in the middle. This CDR3 region has 15 residues. Germline V CDR1 and CDR2: MNHEY, SVGAGI. For the CDR3, the DNA is TGTGCCAGCAGTTCCCCAGGCACCTCAACCTACGAGCAGTACTTC. It specifies CASSSPGTSTYEQYF.

The V gene is TRBV6-1, the J gene TRBJ2-7; 12 bases agree with TRBD1. CDR3 length: 18 amino acids. V was clipped by 3 bases and J by 7 bases; unmatched bases: 16. CDR1 MNHNS and CDR2 SASEGT come from the germline V gene. CDR3 sequence: CASSDLQAPRDRGREQYF. DNA of the CDR3: TGTGCCAGCAGTGATCTCCAGGCCCCTAGGGACAGGGGGCGTGAGCAGTACTTC.

The chain joins TRBV6-5 to TRBJ1-5; 7 nucleotides align to TRBD1. This CDR3 contains 13 residues. CDR1 and CDR2 from the germline V gene are MNHEY and SVGAGI. V dropped 7 bases and J dropped 4; count of bases not matched to a gene: 4. This CDR3 reads CASMGQSNQPQHF. The DNA for the CDR3 is TGTGCCAGCATGGGACAGAGTAATCAGCCCCAGCATTTT.

The rearrangement uses TRBV19 and TRBJ2-7, with 11 bases lining up with TRBD2. J lost 4 bases, V lost 10 bases, and 9 bases had no gene match. The CDR3 is made up of 14 amino acids. Per the germline V gene, CDR1 is LNHDA and CDR2 is SQIVND (reference sequence). CDR3: CATATTSGGYEQYF. Here the CDR3 DNA reads TGTGCCACCGCCACTACTAGCGGGGGTTACGAGCAGTACTTC.

The V call is TRBV10-2, the J call TRBJ1-6; D is possibly TRBD1 (6 bases). The germline gives CDR1 WSHSY, CDR2 SAAADI. The V and J ends lost 7 bases and 8 bases respectively, with 18 bases between them. The CDR3 is made up of 15 amino acids. In nucleotides, the CDR3 is TGCGCCAGCACCCTAGGGGGGGGTCCACATTCACCCCTCCACTTT. Protein: CASTLGGGPHSPLHF.

The rearrangement links TRBV2 to TRBJ2-5, with 12 nucleotides matching TRBD2. V was pared by 6 bases and J by 2 bases, with 4 bases of the junction left unmatched. The germline gives CDR1 SNHLY, CDR2 FYNNEI. CDR3 length equals 15 residues. CDR3 bases: TGTGCCAGCAGCGGGACTAGCGGGCCACAAGAGACCCAGTACTTC. Protein: CASSGTSGPQETQYF.

Only one count was recorded for this clone. The V gene is TRBV19, the J gene TRBJ1-1, with TRBD1 matching 7 bases. CDR1 LNHDA and CDR2 SQIVND come from the germline V gene (reference sequence). V dropped 2 bases and J dropped 11; count of bases not matched to a gene: 2. CDR3 length equals 11 residues. The CDR3 protein is CASSITGEAFF. The CDR3 DNA reads TGTGCCAGTAGTATAACAGGGGAGGCTTTCTTT.